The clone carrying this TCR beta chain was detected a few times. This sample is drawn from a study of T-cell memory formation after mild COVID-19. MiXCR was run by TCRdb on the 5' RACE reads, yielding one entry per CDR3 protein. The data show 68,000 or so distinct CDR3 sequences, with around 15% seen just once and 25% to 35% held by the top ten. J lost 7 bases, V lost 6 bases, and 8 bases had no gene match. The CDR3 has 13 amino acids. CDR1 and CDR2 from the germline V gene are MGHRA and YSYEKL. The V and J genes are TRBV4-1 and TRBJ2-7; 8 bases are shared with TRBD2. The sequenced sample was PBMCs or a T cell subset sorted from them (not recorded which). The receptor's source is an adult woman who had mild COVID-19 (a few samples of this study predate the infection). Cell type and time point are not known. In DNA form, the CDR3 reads TGCGCCAGCAGGCCTAGCGGGTCCCCGGAGCAGTACTTC. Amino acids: CASRPSGSPEQYF.